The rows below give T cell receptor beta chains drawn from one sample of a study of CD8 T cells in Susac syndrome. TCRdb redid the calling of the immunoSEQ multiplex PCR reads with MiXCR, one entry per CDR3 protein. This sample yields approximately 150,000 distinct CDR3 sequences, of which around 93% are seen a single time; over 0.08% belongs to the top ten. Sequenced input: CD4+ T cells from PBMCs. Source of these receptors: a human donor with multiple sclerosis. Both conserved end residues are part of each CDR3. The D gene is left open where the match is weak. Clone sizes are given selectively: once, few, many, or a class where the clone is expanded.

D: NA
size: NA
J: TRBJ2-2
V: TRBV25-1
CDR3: CASSDKGHWELFF
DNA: TGTGCCAGCAGTGATAAGGGACACTGGGAGCTGTTTTTT

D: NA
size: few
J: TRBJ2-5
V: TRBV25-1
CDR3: CASSETETQYF
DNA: TGTGCCAGCAGTGAGACCGAGACCCAGTACTTC

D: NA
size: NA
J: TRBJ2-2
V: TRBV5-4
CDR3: CASSYRGTGELFF
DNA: TGTGCCAGCAGCTACCGAGGGACCGGGGAGCTGTTTTTT

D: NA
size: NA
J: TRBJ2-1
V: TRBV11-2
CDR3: CASRSRLGGNEQFF
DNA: TGTGCCAGCAGGTCCAGACTAGGGGGCAATGAGCAGTTCTTC

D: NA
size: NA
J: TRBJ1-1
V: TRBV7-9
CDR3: CATKGTTEAFF
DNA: TGTGCCACAAAAGGGACCACTGAAGCTTTCTTT

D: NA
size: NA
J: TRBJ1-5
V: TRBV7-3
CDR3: CASSRDRGQPQHF
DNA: TGTGCCAGCAGTCGGGACCGGGGTCAGCCCCAGCATTTT

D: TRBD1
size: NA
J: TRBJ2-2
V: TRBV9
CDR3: CASSERQGGTGELFF
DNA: TGTGCCAGCAGCGAAAGACAGGGGGGAACCGGGGAGCTGTTTTTT

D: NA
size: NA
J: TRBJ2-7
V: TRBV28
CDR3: CASGGKPYEQYF
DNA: TGTGCCAGCGGCGGCAAACCCTACGAGCAGTACTTC

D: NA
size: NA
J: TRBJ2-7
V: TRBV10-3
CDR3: CAISPQGYEQYF
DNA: TGTGCCATCAGTCCTCAGGGCTACGAGCAGTACTTC

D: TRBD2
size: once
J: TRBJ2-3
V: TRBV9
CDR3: CASSASGGWDTQYF
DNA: TGTGCCAGCAGCGCAAGCGGGGGGTGGGATACGCAGTATTTT

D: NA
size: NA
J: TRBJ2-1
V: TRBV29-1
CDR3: CSFRAQVRDEQFF
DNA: TGCAGCTTCCGAGCCCAGGTACGGGATGAGCAGTTCTTC

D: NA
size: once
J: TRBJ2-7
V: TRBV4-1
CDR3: CASSQEELASYEQYF
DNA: TGCGCCAGCAGCCAAGAAGAACTAGCCTCCTACGAGCAGTACTTC

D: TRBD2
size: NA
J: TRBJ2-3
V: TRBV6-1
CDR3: CASRDRTSGGAWGTDTQYF
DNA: TGTGCCAGCAGGGATCGGACTAGCGGGGGGGCCTGGGGCACAGATACGCAGTATTTT

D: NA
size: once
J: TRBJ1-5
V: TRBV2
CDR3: CASSESSINQPQHF
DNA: TGTGCCAGCAGTGAGAGCAGTATTAATCAGCCCCAGCATTTT

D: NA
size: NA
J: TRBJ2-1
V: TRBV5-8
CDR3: CASSFRDRRINEQFF
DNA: TGTGCCAGCAGCTTTAGGGACCGAAGGATCAATGAGCAGTTCTTC

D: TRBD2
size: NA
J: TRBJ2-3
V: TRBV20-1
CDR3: CSARRGTSGTDTQYF
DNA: TGCAGTGCTAGACGGGGGACTAGCGGCACAGATACGCAGTATTTT

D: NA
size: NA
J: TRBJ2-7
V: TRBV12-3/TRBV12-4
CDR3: CASSTDSYEQYF
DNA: TGTGCCAGCAGTACGGACAGCTACGAGCAGTACTTC

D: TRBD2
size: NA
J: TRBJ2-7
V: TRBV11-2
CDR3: CASSSRSSGSPASYEQYF
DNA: TGTGCCAGCAGCTCCCGAAGTAGCGGGAGCCCTGCGTCGTACGAGCAGTACTTC

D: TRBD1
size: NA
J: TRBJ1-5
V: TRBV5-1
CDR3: CASSPTRDRGRRFNQPQHF
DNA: TGCGCCAGCAGCCCGACCCGGGACAGGGGGCGTAGGTTCAATCAGCCCCAGCATTTT

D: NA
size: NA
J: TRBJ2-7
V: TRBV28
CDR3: CASSLYPYEQYF
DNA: TGTGCCAGCAGTTTGTACCCCTACGAGCAGTACTTC

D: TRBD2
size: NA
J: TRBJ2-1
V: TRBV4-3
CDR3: CASSQDLGTRHEQFF
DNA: TGCGCCAGCAGCCAAGATCTGGGGACTAGGCATGAGCAGTTCTTC

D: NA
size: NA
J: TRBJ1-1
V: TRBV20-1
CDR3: CSARRNVGTEAFF
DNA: TGCAGTGCTAGACGCAACGTGGGCACTGAAGCTTTCTTT

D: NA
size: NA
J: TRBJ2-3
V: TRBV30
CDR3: CAWTGGLSTDTQYF
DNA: TGTGCCTGGACAGGGGGACTAAGCACAGATACGCAGTATTTT

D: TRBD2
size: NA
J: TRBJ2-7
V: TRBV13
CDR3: CASSLARGGSRYEQYF
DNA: TGTGCCAGCAGCTTAGCGCGCGGGGGGTCGAGGTACGAGCAGTACTTC

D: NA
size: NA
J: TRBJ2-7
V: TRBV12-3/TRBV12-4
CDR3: CASSLGAWGSYEQYF
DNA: TGTGCCAGCAGTTTAGGGGCCTGGGGCTCCTACGAGCAGTACTTC

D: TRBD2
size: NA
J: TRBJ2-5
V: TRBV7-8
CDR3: CASNYGGSRQETQYF
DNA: TGTGCCAGCAATTACGGGGGGAGTCGGCAAGAGACCCAGTACTTC

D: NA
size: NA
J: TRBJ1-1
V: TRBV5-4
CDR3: CASSLDSLNTEAFF
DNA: TGTGCCAGCAGCTTGGACAGTTTGAACACTGAAGCTTTCTTT

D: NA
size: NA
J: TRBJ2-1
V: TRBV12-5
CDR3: CASGAIQGNEQFF
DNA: TGTGCTAGTGGCGCTATTCAGGGCAATGAGCAGTTCTTC

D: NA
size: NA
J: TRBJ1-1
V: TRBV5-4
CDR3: CASSFSRRSNTEAFF
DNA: TGTGCCAGCAGCTTCAGTCGGCGGTCCAACACTGAAGCTTTCTTT

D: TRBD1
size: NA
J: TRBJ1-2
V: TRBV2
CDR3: CASKDRGIVGYTF
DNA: TGTGCCAGCAAGGACAGGGGAATCGTTGGCTACACCTTC

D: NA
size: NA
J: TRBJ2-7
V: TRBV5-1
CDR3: CASSLPDSPEQYF
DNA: TGCGCCAGCAGTTTGCCGGACTCCCCGGAGCAGTACTTC

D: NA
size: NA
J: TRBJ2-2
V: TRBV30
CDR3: CAWSQRETGELFF
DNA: TGTGCCTGGAGTCAAAGGGAGACCGGGGAGCTGTTTTTT

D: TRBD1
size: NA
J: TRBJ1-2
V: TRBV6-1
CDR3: CASRGGRQGKYGYTF
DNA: TGTGCCAGTAGAGGCGGCCGACAGGGGAAGTATGGCTACACCTTC

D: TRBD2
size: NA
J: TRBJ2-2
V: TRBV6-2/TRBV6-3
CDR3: CASSNGLAGAFGELFF
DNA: TGTGCCAGCTCAAACGGGCTAGCGGGAGCATTCGGGGAGCTGTTTTTT

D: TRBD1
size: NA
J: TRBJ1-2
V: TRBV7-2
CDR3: CASSRLYRGQPPYGYTF
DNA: TGTGCCAGCAGCAGACTCTACAGGGGGCAACCCCCCTATGGCTACACCTTC

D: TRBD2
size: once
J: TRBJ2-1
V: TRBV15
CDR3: CATSRDRLAEYNEQFF
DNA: TGTGCCACCAGCAGAGATCGACTAGCAGAATACAATGAGCAGTTCTTC

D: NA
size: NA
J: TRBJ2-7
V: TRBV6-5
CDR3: CASSYRQSYEQYF
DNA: TGTGCCAGCAGTTACCGACAGTCCTACGAGCAGTACTTC

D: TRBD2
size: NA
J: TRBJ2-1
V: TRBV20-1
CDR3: CSAPGLAGVWNEQFF
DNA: TGCAGTGCCCCCGGACTAGCGGGAGTGTGGAATGAGCAGTTCTTC

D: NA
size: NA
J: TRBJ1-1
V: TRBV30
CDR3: CALGVNTEAFF
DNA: TGTGCCCTCGGGGTGAACACTGAAGCTTTCTTT

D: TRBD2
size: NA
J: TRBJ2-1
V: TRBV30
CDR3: CAWSQKGLAGGEQFF
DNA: TGTGCCTGGAGCCAAAAAGGACTAGCGGGAGGGGAGCAGTTCTTC

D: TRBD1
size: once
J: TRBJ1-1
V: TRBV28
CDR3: CASSPHGQGKTEAFF
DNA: TGTGCCAGCAGTCCACACGGACAGGGGAAGACTGAAGCTTTCTTT

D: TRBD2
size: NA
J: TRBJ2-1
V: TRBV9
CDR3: CASSVSGRGSANEQFF
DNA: TGTGCCAGCAGCGTGAGCGGGAGGGGGTCAGCAAATGAGCAGTTCTTC

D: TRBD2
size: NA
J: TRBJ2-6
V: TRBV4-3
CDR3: CASSQDSLAGSGANVLTF
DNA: TGCGCCAGCAGCCAAGATAGTCTAGCGGGATCTGGGGCCAACGTCCTGACTTTC

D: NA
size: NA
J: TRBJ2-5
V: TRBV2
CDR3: CASRAQTASQETQYF
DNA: TGTGCCAGCAGAGCACAGACAGCTTCACAAGAGACCCAGTACTTC

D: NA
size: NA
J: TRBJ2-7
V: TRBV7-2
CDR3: CASSLLMTTPQYF
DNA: TGTGCCAGCAGCCTCCTTATGACCACCCCGCAGTACTTC

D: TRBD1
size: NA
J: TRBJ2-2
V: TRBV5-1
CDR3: CASSVGQPNTGELFF
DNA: TGCGCCAGCAGCGTGGGACAGCCGAACACCGGGGAGCTGTTTTTT